A selection of T cell receptor beta chains follows, all from one sample in a study of T cells expressing NK-cell markers. From its re-call of the 5' RACE reads, TCRdb lists each CDR3 protein once, without DNA. Here the sample table reports around 380,000 distinct CDR3 sequences. Sequences were obtained from blood T cells: a sorted CD56 or NKG2C T cell subset, CD4+ or CD8+ T cells, or bulk PBMC T cells (not recorded which). These receptors were obtained from a woman in her 50s in good health. Each CDR3 is given with its conserved first and last residue. Each record gives: V gene, J gene, CDR3 protein.

TRBV4-1	TRBJ2-2	CASSMGIGTGELFF
TRBV6-5	TRBJ2-5	CASRGGPNQETQYF
TRBV6-5	TRBJ1-4	CASSSRLTGPWGEKLFF
TRBV20-1	TRBJ1-5	CSAKAAVGGNQPQHF
TRBV5-1	TRBJ2-1	CASSPNGLAPYNEQFF
TRBV24-1	TRBJ2-1	CATSDLGPSGYDEQFF
TRBV11-2	TRBJ1-1	CASSLVPDRSMNTEAFF
TRBV24-1	TRBJ2-5	CATSDLAGAPPLPPKETQYF
TRBV14	TRBJ2-7	CASSQEGNVGEQYF
TRBV7-8	TRBJ2-4	CASSLSPTKNIQYF
TRBV3-1	TRBJ2-2	CASSPRGITGELFF
TRBV5-1	TRBJ2-3	CASSSAYRGSTDTQYF
TRBV18	TRBJ1-1	CASSLGGKGLDTEAFF
TRBV6-5	TRBJ1-4	CASSYSGVEREKLFF
TRBV6-2/TRBV6-3	TRBJ2-5	CASSARPIMVKETQYF
TRBV20-1	TRBJ2-7	CSAYGLNEQYF
TRBV5-1	TRBJ2-4	CASSLVPPGQGNKNIQYF
TRBV7-9	TRBJ2-5	CASSPRGQKQETQYF
TRBV25-1	TRBJ1-1	CASSEYWGDAEAFF
TRBV5-1	TRBJ2-2	CASSSPPGGFPGELFF
TRBV19	TRBJ1-1	CASRRDSLNTEAFF
TRBV12-3/TRBV12-4	TRBJ1-1	CASKFEQGHTEAFF
TRBV4-1	TRBJ2-1	CASSQDRTSGIKQFF
TRBV6-5	TRBJ1-2	CASSYSSEGTYGYTF
TRBV27	TRBJ2-2	CASSLAGLDTGELFF
TRBV27	TRBJ2-1	CASTDSGHNEQFF
TRBV15	TRBJ2-1	CATSRRGVSYNEQFF
TRBV13	TRBJ2-7	CASSAVAYEQYF
TRBV29-1	TRBJ2-1	CSVAASGTYNEQFF
TRBV9	TRBJ2-5	CASSIRPEGETQYF
TRBV24-1	TRBJ2-1	CATSDRGLAQLNEQFF
TRBV11-2	TRBJ2-1	CASSLVYSGRDEQFF
TRBV29-1	TRBJ2-1	CSVTSEGSYNEQFF
TRBV7-2	TRBJ2-2	CASSFTSGSSTGELFF
TRBV7-6	TRBJ2-2	CASSLNNGWANTGELFF
TRBV3-1	TRBJ2-1	CASSQDPAGRFRQFF
TRBV12-3/TRBV12-4	TRBJ2-2	CASSSWGEVGGELFF
TRBV20-1	TRBJ2-3	CRPGTGNTDTQYF
TRBV20-1	TRBJ1-2	CSAEKYRGGGYGYTF
TRBV4-1	TRBJ2-5	CASSQGLQQETQYF
TRBV12-3/TRBV12-4	TRBJ1-5	CASSLGRDSRQPQHF
TRBV12-3/TRBV12-4	TRBJ1-3	CASKAGSLETTIYF
TRBV4-1	TRBJ1-2	CASSQDGRDYGYTF
TRBV4-1	TRBJ2-3	CASSQGGRRSTDTQYF
TRBV2	TRBJ2-1	CASMGTGPFTDEQFF
TRBV29-1	TRBJ2-5	CSAGGGIGETQYF
TRBV3-1	TRBJ2-2	CASSQWGLDAGELFF
TRBV7-9	TRBJ2-3	CASSVLLDGPTDTQYF
TRBV12-3/TRBV12-4	TRBJ2-1	CASSLGDGNYNEQFF
TRBV6-5	TRBJ2-2	CATSWRGDTGELFF
TRBV4-1	TRBJ2-3	CASSSRLGSTDTQYF
TRBV4-1	TRBJ2-4	CASSQEAARGPKNIQYF
TRBV12-3/TRBV12-4	TRBJ2-1	CASSRGKQAYNEQFF